The next 13 T cell receptor beta chains were all read from a single sample in a study of OX40 agonist ivuxolimab in advanced cancers. Profiled with immunoSEQ multiplex PCR; TCRdb holds only in-frame clones, not every one. The sample yields roughly 68,000 clones, approximately 83% seen once. This specimen was CD4+ or CD8+ T cells sorted from blood, taken in a trial of the OX40 agonist ivuxolimab. Receptors were obtained from an adult with an advanced solid tumor such as melanoma, head and neck, liver or kidney cancer.

The rearrangement joins TRBV5-6 to TRBJ2-7, with D unclear. In germline, CDR1 is SGHDT, CDR2 YYEEEE. V was cut by 4 bases and J by 3 bases, with 8 bases left in between. The length of the CDR3 is 12 residues. In DNA form, the CDR3 reads TGTGCCAGCAGCCAGACAAGCTACGAGCAGTACTTC. Its protein product is CASSQTSYEQYF.

The rearrangement uses TRBV10-3 and TRBJ2-5; 9 bases are shared with TRBD1. Germline V CDR1 and CDR2: ENHRY, SYGVKD. Germline trimming cut 6 bases from V and 5 bases from J; bases unmatched to any gene: 4. This CDR3 is built from 13 residues. CDR3 nucleotides: TGTGCCATCAGGGGTGGGACAGGGGAGACCCAGTACTTC. It yields the protein CAIRGGTGETQYF.

V and J are TRBV28 and TRBJ1-4; tentatively, D is TRBD1 (6 bases). The CDR3 sequence is 13 residues long. From germline, CDR1 is MDHEN and CDR2 SYDVKM. V was pared by 10 bases and J by 8 bases, with 17 bases between. The CDR3 sequence is CATLIQGSEKLFF. Written as DNA, the CDR3 is TGTGCCACCCTTATACAGGGTTCCGAAAAACTGTTTTTT.

The V gene is TRBV5-1, the J gene TRBJ2-3; 7 nucleotides align to TRBD1. CDR3 size: 13 residues. V was clipped by 4 bases and J by 6 bases; unmatched bases: 5. Germline CDR1 is SGHRS and CDR2 is YFSETQ. The DNA of the CDR3 is TGCGCCAGCAGCCTGACAGGGCCCGATACGCAGTATTTT. It encodes CASSLTGPDTQYF. The variable domain in full, with the rest retrieved from reference TRBV5-1 and TRBJ2-3, is KAGVTQTPRYLIKTRGQQVTLSCSPISGHRSVSWYQQTPGQGLQFLFEYFSETQRNKGNFPGRFSGRQFSNSRSEMNVSTLELGDSALYLCASSLTGPDTQYFGPGTRLTVL.

The CDR3 is CASSNDRVRTEAFF. The CDR3 nucleotides read TGTGCCAGTAGTAATGACAGGGTTCGCACTGAAGCTTTCTTT. The V and J genes are TRBV19 and TRBJ1-1; 7 bases map to TRBD1. The CDR3 consists of 14 residues. J lost 4 bases, V lost 4 bases, and 6 bases had no gene match. Germline V lookup: CDR1 LNHDA, CDR2 SQIVND (reference sequence).

The genes are TRBV2 and TRBJ2-2; a possible D gene is TRBD2 (5 bases). V was clipped by 6 bases and J by 3 bases, with 17 bases between them. The CDR3 is 16 residues long. CDR1 is SNHLY and CDR2 is FYNNEI in the germline V gene. The CDR3 loop is CASRDPGLTYTGELFF. DNA of the CDR3: TGTGCCAGCAGGGACCCCGGACTTACCTACACCGGGGAGCTGTTTTTT.

This clone was seen a few times. This rearrangement joins TRBV7-2 to TRBJ2-7, with 7 bases that match TRBD2. The V and J ends lost 4 bases and 0 bases, in that order; junction bases with no gene match: 6. CDR1 and CDR2 from the germline V gene are SGHTA and FQGNSA. The CDR3 runs 15 residues. The CDR3 bases are TGTGCCAGCAGCTCCGGGCGGGGGTTCTCCTACGAGCAGTACTTC. This translates into CASSSGRGFSYEQYF.

This rearrangement joins TRBV7-9 to TRBJ2-3; 8 bases are a match to TRBD2. The CDR3 length is 17 residues. V gave up 2 bases and J gave up 6 bases; unmatched junction bases: 13. The germline CDR1 and CDR2 sequences are SEHNR and FQNEAQ (reference sequence). The CDR3 DNA follows: TGTGCCAGCAGCTTACGGGGAGCGGGGGCCTCGAAGGATACGCAGTATTTT. Residues: CASSLRGAGASKDTQYF.

This clone was found a few times. This chain uses TRBV6-1 with TRBJ1-2; perhaps TRBD1 as D (5 bases). With 6 bases removed from V and 2 bases from J, the gap between germline ends came to 13 bases. The CDR3 consists of 14 residues. Germline values: CDR1 MNHNS, CDR2 SASEGT. The CDR3 reads CASRSGTGNYGYTF. The CDR3 DNA sequence: TGTGCCAGCAGGTCCGGGACGGGGAACTATGGCTACACCTTC.

The V call is TRBV2, the J call TRBJ2-7; 11 positions agree with TRBD1. The CDR3 covers 15 residues. The ends lost 10 bases at V and 1 base at J; junction bases unmatched: 9. Per the germline V gene, CDR1 is SNHLY and CDR2 is FYNNEI. CDR3 amino acids: CATDPGQGGSYEQYF. CDR3 DNA: TGTGCCACCGACCCGGGACAGGGGGGATCCTACGAGCAGTACTTC.

V and J are TRBV5-5 and TRBJ1-3; the D is unclear. From germline, CDR1 is SGHKS and CDR2 YYEKEE (reference sequence). The CDR3 sequence is 14 residues long. The ends were cut back, 0 bases at V and 2 bases at J, with 6 bases in the middle. CDR3 amino acids: CASSLGGTGNTIYF. CDR3 nucleotide sequence: TGTGCCAGCAGCTTGGGCGGCACTGGAAACACCATATATTTT.

The rearrangement uses TRBV10-3 and TRBJ2-1, with D tentatively TRBD1 or TRBD2 (5 bases each). The CDR3 is 16 residues long. Germline V gives CDR1 ENHRY, CDR2 SYGVKD. Trimming left V 5 bases short and J 0 bases short, with 14 bases between. Written as DNA, the CDR3 is TGTGCCATCAGTCGATGGGACGGAAGCTCCTACAATGAGCAGTTCTTC. Encoded protein: CAISRWDGSSYNEQFF.

This chain links TRBV6-5 with TRBJ2-5; 13 bases fit TRBD2. Germline V lookup: CDR1 MNHEY, CDR2 SVGAGI. This CDR3 contains 15 residues. V gave up 5 bases and J gave up 5 bases; unmatched junction bases: 5. The CDR3 DNA is TGTGCCAGCAGTACTAGCGGGGGGGCCTTGGAGACCCAGTACTTC. This sequence encodes CASSTSGGALETQYF.